This T cell receptor beta chain was obtained from a study of cytomegalovirus exposure and HLA in healthy donors. Study-level results: The authors later found HLA-associated TCR beta chains more clonally expanded than equally common others. Only CMV serostatus was available as immune exposure information.

Use of 60 Vbeta and 13 Jbeta primers characterized the PCR. Produced via immunoSEQ multiplex PCR; TCRdb's table is partial and in-frame only. The sample contains 130,000 or so clones, approximately 8.6% of which appear only once. This clone was picked up a small number of times. Its specificity is unknown. Germline V CDR1 and CDR2: SGHDT, YYEEEE. The length of the CDR3 is 14 residues. The V and J ends lost 1 base and 6 bases respectively, with 11 bases between them. This chain joins TRBV5-6 and TRBJ1-5; perhaps TRBD1 as D (5 bases). Sequenced material: PBMCs. This clonotype was obtained from a woman between 35 and 50 years old in good health and CMV-seropositive. This CDR3 reads CASSLWAGFQPQHF. CDR3 bases: TGTGCCAGCAGCTTGTGGGCAGGGTTTCAGCCCCAGCATTTT.